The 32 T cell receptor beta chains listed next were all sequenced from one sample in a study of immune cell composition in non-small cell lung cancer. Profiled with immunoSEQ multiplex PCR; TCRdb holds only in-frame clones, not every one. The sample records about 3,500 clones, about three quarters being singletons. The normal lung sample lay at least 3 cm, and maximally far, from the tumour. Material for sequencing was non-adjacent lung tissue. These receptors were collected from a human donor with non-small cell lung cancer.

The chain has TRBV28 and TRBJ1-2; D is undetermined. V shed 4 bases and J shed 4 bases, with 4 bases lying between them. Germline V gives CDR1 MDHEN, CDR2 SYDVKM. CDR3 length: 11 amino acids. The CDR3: CASSSLYGYTF. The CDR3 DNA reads TGTGCCAGCAGTTCCCTCTATGGCTACACCTTC.

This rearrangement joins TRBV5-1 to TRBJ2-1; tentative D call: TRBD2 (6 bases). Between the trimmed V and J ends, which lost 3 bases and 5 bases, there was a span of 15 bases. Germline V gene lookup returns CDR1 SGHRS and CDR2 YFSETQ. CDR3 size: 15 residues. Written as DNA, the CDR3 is TGCGCCAGCAGCTGGGTAGCGGCTACGGACAATGAGCAGTTCTTC. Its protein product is CASSWVAATDNEQFF.

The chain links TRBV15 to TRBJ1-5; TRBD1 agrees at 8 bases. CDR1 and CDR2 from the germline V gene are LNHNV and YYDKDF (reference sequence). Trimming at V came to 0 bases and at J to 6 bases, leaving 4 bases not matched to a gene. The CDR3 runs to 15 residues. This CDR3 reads CATSRDGTGAQPQHF. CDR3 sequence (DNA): TGTGCCACCAGCAGAGATGGGACAGGCGCTCAGCCCCAGCATTTT.

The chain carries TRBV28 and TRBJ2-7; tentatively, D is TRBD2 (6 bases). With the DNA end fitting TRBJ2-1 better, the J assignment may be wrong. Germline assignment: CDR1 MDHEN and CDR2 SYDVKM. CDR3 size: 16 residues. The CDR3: CASSFPEAGNYNEQFF. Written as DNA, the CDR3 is TGTGCCAGCAGTTTCCCCGAGGCGGGAAACTACAATGAGCAGTTCTTC.

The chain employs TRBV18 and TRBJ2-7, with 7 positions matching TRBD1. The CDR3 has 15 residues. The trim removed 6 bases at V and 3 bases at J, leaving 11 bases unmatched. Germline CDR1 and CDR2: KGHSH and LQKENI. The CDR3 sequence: CASSQVGTAFYEQYF. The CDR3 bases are TGTGCCAGCTCTCAAGTGGGGACAGCCTTCTACGAGCAGTACTTC.

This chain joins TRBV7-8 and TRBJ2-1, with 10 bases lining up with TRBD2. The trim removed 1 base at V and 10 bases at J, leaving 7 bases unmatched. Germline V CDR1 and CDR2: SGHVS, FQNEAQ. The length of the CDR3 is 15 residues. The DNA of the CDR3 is TGTGCCAGCAGCTTAGTACTAGCGGGGCCGACCGAGCAGTTCTTC. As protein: CASSLVLAGPTEQFF.

The CDR3, as DNA: TGTGCCAGCAGCTTAGATGGCGGGACTATCTATAATGAGCAGTTCTTC. Its translation is CASSLDGGTIYNEQFF. The J gene is TRBJ2-1, the V gene TRBV11-3; 7 nucleotides line up with TRBD2. Trimming took 0 bases from V and 7 from J; bases not matched to a gene: 9. The CDR3 has 16 residues. Germline V gene lookup returns CDR1 SGHNT and CDR2 YENEEA.

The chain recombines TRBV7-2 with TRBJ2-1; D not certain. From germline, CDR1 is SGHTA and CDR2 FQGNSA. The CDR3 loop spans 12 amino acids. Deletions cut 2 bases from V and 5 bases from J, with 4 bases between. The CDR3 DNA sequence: TGTGCCAGCAGCTTATACGACAATGAGCAGTTCTTC. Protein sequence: CASSLYDNEQFF.

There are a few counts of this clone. CDR3 region: CASSLLTGRAGETQYF. In DNA form, the CDR3 reads TGTGCCAGCAGCTTATTAACCGGGAGGGCTGGGGAGACCCAGTACTTC. The chain joins TRBV11-3 to TRBJ2-5, with 8 positions matching TRBD2. Germline V gives CDR1 SGHNT, CDR2 YENEEA. V lost 2 bases to trimming and J lost 5 bases; unmatched junction nucleotides: 10. The CDR3 has 16 residues. Supplemented by reference TRBV11-3 and TRBJ2-5, the full variable domain reads EAGVVQSPRYKIIEKKQPVAFWCNPISGHNTLYWYLQNLGQGPELLIRYENEEAVDDSQLPKDRFSAERLKGVDSTLKIQPAELGDSAVYLCASSLLTGRAGETQYFGPGTRLLVL.

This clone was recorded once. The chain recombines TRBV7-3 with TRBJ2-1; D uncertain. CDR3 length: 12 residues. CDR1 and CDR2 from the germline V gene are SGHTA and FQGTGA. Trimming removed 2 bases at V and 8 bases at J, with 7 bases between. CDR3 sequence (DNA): TGTGCCAGCAGCTTAGGCGGAGATGAGCAGTTCTTC. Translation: CASSLGGDEQFF. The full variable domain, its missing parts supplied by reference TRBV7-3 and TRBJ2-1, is GAGVSQTPSNKVTEKGKYVELRCDPISGHTALYWYRQSLGQGPEFLIYFQGTGAADDSGLPNDRFFAVRPEGSVSTLKIQRTERGDSAVYLCASSLGGDEQFFGPGTRLTVL.

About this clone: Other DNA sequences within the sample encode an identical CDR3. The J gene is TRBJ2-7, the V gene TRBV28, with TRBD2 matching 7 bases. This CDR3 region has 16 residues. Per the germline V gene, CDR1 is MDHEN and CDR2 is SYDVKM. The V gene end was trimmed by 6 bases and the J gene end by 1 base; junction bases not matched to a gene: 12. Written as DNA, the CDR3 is TGTGCCAGCAGCGGTCGTTCTAGCGGACCATCCTACGAGCAGTACTTC. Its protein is CASSGRSSGPSYEQYF.

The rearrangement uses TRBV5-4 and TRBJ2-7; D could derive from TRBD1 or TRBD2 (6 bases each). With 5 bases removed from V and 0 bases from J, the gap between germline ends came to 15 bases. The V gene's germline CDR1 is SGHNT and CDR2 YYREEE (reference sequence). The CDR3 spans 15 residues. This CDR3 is CASSLGAGNSYEQYF. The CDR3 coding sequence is TGTGCCAGCAGTCTGGGGGCGGGGAACTCCTACGAGCAGTACTTC.

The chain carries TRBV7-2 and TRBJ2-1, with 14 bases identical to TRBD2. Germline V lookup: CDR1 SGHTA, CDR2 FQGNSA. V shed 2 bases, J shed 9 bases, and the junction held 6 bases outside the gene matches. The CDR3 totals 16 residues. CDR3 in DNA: TGTGCCAGCAGCTTACACGGGACTAGCGGGAGAGGTGAGCAGTTCTTC. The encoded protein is CASSLHGTSGRGEQFF.

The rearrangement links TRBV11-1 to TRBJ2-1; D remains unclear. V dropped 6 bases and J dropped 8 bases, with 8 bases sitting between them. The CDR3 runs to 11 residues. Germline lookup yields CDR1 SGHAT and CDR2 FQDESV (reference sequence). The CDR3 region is CASSLTHEQFF. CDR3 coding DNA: TGTGCCAGCAGTCTGACCCATGAGCAGTTCTTC.

The CDR3, as DNA: TGCGCCAGCAGCCAAGATGCAATAGCGTTGGGCACAGATACGCAGTATTTT. This encodes CASSQDAIALGTDTQYF. This sequence joins TRBV4-3 and TRBJ2-3; weak D call: TRBD2 (5 bases). V was pared by 0 bases and J by 1 base, with 14 bases between. The CDR3 extends over 17 amino acids. Germline CDR1 is LGHNA and CDR2 is YSLEER.

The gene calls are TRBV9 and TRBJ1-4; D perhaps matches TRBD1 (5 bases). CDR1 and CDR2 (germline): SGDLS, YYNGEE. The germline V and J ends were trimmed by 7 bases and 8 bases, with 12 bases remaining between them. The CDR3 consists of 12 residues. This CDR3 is CASGGEGEKLFF. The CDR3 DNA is TGTGCCAGCGGAGGGGAGGGGGAAAAACTGTTTTTT.

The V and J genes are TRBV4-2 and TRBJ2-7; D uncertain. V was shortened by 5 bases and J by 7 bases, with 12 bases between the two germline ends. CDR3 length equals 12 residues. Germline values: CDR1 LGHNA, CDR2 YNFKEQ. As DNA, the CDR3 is TGTGCCAGCAGCTTGGGTTTACGGGAGCAGTACTTC. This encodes CASSLGLREQYF.

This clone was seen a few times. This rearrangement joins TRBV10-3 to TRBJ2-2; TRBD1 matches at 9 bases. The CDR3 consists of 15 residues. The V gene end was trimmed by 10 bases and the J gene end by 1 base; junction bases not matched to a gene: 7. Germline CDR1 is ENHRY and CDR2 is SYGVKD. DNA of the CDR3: TGTGCCACCCTAACAGGGGGCGGGAACACCGGGGAGCTGTTTTTT. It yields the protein CATLTGGGNTGELFF.

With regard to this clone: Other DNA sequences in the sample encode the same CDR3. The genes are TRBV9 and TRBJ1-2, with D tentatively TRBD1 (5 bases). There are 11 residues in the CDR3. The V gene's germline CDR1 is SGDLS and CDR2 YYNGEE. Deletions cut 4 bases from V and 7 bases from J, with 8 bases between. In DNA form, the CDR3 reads TGTGCCAGCAGCCTTAGGGGTGGCTACACCTTC. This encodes CASSLRGGYTF.

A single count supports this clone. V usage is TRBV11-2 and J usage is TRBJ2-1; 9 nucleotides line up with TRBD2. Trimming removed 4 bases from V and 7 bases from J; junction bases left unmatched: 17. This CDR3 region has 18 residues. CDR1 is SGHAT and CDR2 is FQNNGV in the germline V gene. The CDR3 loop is CASSSRLGGRALGNEQFF. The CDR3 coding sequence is TGTGCCAGCAGCTCACGACTGGGCGGGAGGGCCTTAGGGAATGAGCAGTTCTTC.

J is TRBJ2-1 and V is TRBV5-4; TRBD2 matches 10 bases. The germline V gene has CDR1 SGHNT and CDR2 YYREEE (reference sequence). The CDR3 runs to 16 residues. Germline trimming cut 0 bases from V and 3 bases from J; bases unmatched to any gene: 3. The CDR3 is CASSLALAGDYNEQFF. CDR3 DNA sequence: TGTGCCAGCAGCTTGGCGCTAGCGGGAGACTACAATGAGCAGTTCTTC.

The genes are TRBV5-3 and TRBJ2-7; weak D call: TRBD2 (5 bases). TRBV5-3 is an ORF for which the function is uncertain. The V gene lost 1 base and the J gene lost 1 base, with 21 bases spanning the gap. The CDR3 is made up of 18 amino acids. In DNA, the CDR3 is TGTGCCAGAAGCTTGAATATAATTTCTCAGCGGAAGTCCTACGAGCAGTACTTC. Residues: CARSLNIISQRKSYEQYF.

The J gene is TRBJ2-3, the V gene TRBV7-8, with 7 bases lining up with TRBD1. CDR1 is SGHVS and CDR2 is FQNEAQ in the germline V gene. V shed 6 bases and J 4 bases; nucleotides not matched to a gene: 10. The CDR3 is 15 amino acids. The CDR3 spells CASRPNRGAADTQYF. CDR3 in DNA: TGTGCCAGCAGACCTAACAGGGGAGCGGCAGATACGCAGTATTTT.

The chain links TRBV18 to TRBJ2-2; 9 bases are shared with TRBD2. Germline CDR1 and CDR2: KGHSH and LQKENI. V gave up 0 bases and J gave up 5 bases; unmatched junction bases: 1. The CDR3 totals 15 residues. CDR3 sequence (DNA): TGTGCCAGCTCACCACCGCTAGCGGGGACCGGGGAGCTGTTTTTT. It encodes CASSPPLAGTGELFF.

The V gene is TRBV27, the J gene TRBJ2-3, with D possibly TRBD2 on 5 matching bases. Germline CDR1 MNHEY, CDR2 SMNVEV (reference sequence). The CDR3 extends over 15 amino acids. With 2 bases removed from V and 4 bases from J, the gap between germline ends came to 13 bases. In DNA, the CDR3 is TGTGCCAGCAGTTTAACTAGTCCAACTTCAGATACGCAGTATTTT. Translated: CASSLTSPTSDTQYF.

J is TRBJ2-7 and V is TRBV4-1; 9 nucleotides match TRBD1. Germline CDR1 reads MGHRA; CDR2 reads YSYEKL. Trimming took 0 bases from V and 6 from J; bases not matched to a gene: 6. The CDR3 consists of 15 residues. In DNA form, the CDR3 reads TGCGCCAGCAGCCAAGATCTGGACAGGGGTCCCGAGCAGTACTTC. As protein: CASSQDLDRGPEQYF.

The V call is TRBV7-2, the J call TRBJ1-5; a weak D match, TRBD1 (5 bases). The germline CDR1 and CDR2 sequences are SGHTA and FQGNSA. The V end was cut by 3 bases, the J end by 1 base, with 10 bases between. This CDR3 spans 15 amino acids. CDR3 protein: CASSFRGGSNQPQHF. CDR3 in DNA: TGTGCCAGCAGCTTCCGTGGGGGGAGCAATCAGCCCCAGCATTTT.

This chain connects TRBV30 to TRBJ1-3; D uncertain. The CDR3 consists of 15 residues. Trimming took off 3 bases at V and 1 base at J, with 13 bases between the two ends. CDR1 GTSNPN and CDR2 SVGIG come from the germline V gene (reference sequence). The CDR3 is CAWRIRSTSGNTIYF. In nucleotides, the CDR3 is TGTGCCTGGAGAATACGGAGTACATCTGGAAACACCATATATTTT. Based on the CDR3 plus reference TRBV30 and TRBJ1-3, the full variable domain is SQTIHQWPATLVQPVGSPLSLECTVEGTSNPNLYWYRQAAGRGLQLLFYSVGIGQISSEVPQNLSASRPQDRQFILSSKKLLLSDSGFYLCAWRIRSTSGNTIYFGEGSWLTVV.

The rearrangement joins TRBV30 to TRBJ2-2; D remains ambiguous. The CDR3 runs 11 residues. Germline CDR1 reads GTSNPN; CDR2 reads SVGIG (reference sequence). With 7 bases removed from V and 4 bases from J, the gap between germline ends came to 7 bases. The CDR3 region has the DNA TGTGCCTCGCGGCGCACCGGGGAGCTGTTTTTT. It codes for CASRRTGELFF.

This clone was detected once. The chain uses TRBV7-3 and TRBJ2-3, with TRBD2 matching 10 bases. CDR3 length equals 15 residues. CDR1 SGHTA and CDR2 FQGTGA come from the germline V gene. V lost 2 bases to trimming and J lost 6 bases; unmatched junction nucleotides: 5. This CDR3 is CASSLGLAGADTQYF. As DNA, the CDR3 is TGTGCCAGCAGCTTAGGCCTAGCGGGGGCGGATACGCAGTATTTT.

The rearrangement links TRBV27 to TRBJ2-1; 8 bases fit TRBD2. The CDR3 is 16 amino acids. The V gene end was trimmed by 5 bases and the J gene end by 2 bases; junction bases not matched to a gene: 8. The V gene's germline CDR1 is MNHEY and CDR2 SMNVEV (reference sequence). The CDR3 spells CASSPLIAGTYNEQFF. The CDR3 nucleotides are TGTGCCAGCAGTCCTCTGATAGCGGGGACCTACAATGAGCAGTTCTTC.

CDR3: CASSSRSGNTEAFF. DNA for the CDR3: TGTGCCAGCAGTTCAAGATCTGGGAACACTGAAGCTTTCTTT. The gene calls are TRBV6-5 and TRBJ1-1; D is uncertain. The V end was cut by 4 bases, the J end by 1 base, with 10 bases between. The CDR3 runs 14 residues. Germline CDR1 reads MNHEY; CDR2 reads SVGAGI.